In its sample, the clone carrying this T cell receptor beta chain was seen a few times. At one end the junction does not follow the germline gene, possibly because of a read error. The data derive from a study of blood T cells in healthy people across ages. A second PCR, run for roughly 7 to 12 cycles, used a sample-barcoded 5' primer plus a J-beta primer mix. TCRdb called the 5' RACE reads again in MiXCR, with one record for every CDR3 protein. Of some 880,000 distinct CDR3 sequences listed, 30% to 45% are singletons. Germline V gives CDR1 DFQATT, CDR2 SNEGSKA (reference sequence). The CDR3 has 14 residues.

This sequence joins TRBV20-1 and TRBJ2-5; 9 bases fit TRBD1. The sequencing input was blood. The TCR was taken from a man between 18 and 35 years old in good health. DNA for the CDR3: TGCAGTGCCAGAGGGACAGGGAGGGTAAAGACCCAGTACTTC. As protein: CSARGTGRVKTQYF.